This passage covers 12 T cell receptor beta chains from one sample sequenced in a study of metastatic and nonmetastatic thyroid tumors (dated by TCRdb to the early 2020s). The method was PCR. Sequencing used an Illumina HiSeq 4000. Through fastp at Q25 and MiXCR, TCRdb rebuilt clones from the public reads, retaining in-frame beta chains. In all, the sample holds fewer than 35,000 clones, and 21% of those were seen once. The ten largest clones capture less than 4% of the sample. No patient had received any treatment before thyroid surgery. Sequencing input: tumor tissue. These receptors all stem from a male donor with papillary thyroid cancer or a benign thyroid nodule (not recorded which). Some clones in this sample may be carry-over from other donors' samples.

This clone appeared many times. The missing conserved phenylalanine or tryptophan at the end of this CDR3 makes a read error likely. No DNA is shown, since the ends of the CDR3 on it are uncertain; the CDR3 is the one TCRdb lists. V is TRBV9 and J is TRBJ1-6. Germline V gene sequence: CDR1 SGDLS, CDR2 YYNGEE. The CDR3 is 8 amino acids long, termini counted. The CDR3 loop is CASSVGSS.

This clone occurred many times. The chain is built from TRBV6-1 and TRBJ2-1; TRBD2 matches 10 bases. The V gene's germline CDR1 is MNHNS and CDR2 SASEGT. V trimming: 6 bases; J trimming: 1 base; junction bases outside the gene matches: 9. The CDR3 has 17 residues. The chain's CDR3 is CASRNLAGVSSYNEQFF. The DNA of the CDR3 is TGTGCCAGCAGGAATCTAGCGGGAGTCTCTTCCTACAATGAGCAGTTCTTC.

This clone was seen ten or more times. The chain links TRBV9 to TRBJ2-7; D unresolved. Germline V lookup: CDR1 SGDLS, CDR2 YYNGEE. CDR3 length: 13 residues. V gave up 0 bases and J gave up 2 bases, with 6 bases separating them. Written as DNA, the CDR3 is TGTGCCAGCAGCGTAGAGCCTGCCTACGAGCAGTACTTC. It codes for CASSVEPAYEQYF.

This clone was recorded a few times. Germline and junction disagree at one end, which may indicate a read error. The chain recombines TRBV19 with TRBJ2-2, with TRBD2 as a possible D gene (6 bases). The germline V gene encodes CDR1 LNHDA and CDR2 SQIVND (reference sequence). This CDR3 is built from 14 residues. The CDR3 protein is CASSTGRLGGDLFF. In DNA form, the CDR3 reads TGTGCCAGTAGTACGGGGAGGCTTGGCGGGGATCTGTTTTTT.

The chain uses TRBV12-3 or TRBV12-4 and TRBJ2-7; 13 bases align to TRBD2. The J segment lost 4 bases and the V segment lost 4 bases, leaving 1 base of the junction unmatched. The CDR3 is 14 amino acids. Here the CDR3 reads CASSWTSGGYEQYF. The CDR3 DNA sequence: TGTGCCAGCAGTTGGACTAGCGGGGGATACGAGCAGTACTTC.

This clone is judged medium-sized. The V gene is TRBV2, the J gene TRBJ2-7; D not resolved. CDR1 is SNHLY, CDR2 FYNNEI, per germline. Trimming took 5 bases from V and 5 from J, leaving 7 bases between them. There are 11 residues in the CDR3. CDR3 DNA: TGTGCCAGCAGTCAGAGCGACGAGCAGTACTTC. Protein product: CASSQSDEQYF.

Within the sample, this clone is medium-sized. The CDR3 loop reads CASSKGQGLNQPQHF. The CDR3 DNA sequence: TGTGCCAGTAGCAAGGGACAGGGGTTGAATCAGCCCCAGCATTTT. The rearrangement links TRBV19 to TRBJ1-5; 10 nucleotides line up with TRBD1. CDR1 LNHDA and CDR2 SQIVND come from the germline V gene (reference sequence). V lost 6 bases, J lost 4 bases, and 6 bases stayed unmatched. The CDR3 is made up of 15 amino acids.

V usage is TRBV30 and J usage is TRBJ2-3; 8 nucleotides agree with TRBD1. Losses at the gene ends were 8 bases for V and 4 bases for J; bases not matched to a gene: 5. CDR1 and CDR2 from the germline V gene are GTSNPN and SVGIG (reference sequence). There are 12 residues in the CDR3. The CDR3 region has the DNA TGTGCCCGCAGGGGGCTAGCAGATACGCAGTATTTT. Translated, it gives CARRGLADTQYF.

The rearrangement links TRBV6-1 to TRBJ2-1; D is perhaps TRBD1 (7 bases). Germline assignment: CDR1 MNHNS and CDR2 SASEGT. There are 15 residues in the CDR3. The V and J ends lost 2 bases and 4 bases respectively, with 12 bases between them. CDR3 amino acids: CASSEWSGGYNEQFF. The CDR3 DNA sequence: TGTGCCAGCAGTGAATGGTCAGGGGGGTACAATGAGCAGTTCTTC.

The table lists this clone with many counts. The chain carries TRBV28 and TRBJ2-3; no firm D call. V lost 3 bases to trimming and J lost 0 bases, with 4 bases between them. The CDR3 has 13 residues. Germline CDR1 reads MDHEN; CDR2 reads SYDVKM. The CDR3 DNA follows: TGTGCCAGCAGTTTTCCTAGCACAGATACGCAGTATTTT. Protein sequence: CASSFPSTDTQYF.

Ten or more counts support this clone. The chain uses TRBV11-2 and TRBJ2-1; 10 bases are a match to TRBD2. V was pared by 4 bases and J by 7 bases, with 4 bases of the junction left unmatched. The CDR3 totals 14 residues. The germline V gene has CDR1 SGHAT and CDR2 FQNNGV. The CDR3 nucleotides read TGTGCCAGCAGCTCTAGCGGGAGTCATAATGAGCAGTTCTTC. It codes for CASSSSGSHNEQFF.

The table lists this clone with many counts. This sequence joins TRBV19 and TRBJ1-2; D gene ambiguous. The CDR3 totals 11 residues. Trimming stripped 5 bases from V and 8 bases from J, with 9 bases between. CDR1 LNHDA and CDR2 SQIVND come from the germline V gene (reference sequence). The CDR3 DNA reads TGTGCCAGTAGTGATACAAACGGCTACACCTTC. The encoded protein is CASSDTNGYTF.